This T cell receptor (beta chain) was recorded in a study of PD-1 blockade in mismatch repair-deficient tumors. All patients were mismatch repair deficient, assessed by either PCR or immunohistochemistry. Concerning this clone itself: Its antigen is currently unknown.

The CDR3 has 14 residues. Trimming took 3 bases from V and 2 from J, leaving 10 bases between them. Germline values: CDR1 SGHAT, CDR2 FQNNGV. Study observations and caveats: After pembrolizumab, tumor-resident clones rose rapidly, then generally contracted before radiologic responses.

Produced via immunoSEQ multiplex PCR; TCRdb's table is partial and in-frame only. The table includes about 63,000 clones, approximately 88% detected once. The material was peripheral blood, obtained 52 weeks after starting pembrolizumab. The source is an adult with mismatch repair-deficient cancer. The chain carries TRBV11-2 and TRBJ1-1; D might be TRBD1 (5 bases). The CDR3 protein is CASSLRGGNTEAFF. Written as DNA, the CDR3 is TGTGCCAGCAGCTTGCGGGGGGGAAACACTGAAGCTTTCTTT.